The 30 T cell receptor beta chains reported below all come from one sample, sequenced in a study of siplizumab effects on memory and regulatory T cells (dated by TCRdb to the late 2010s). Receptor amplification or capture employed the immunoSEQ multiplex PCR assay. In TCRdb, the immuneACCESS table is reduced to in-frame sequences with V and J assigned. These tables do not hold every clone; where another copy was compared, an unresolved V gene accounts for under half, and the others remain unexplained. Present in this sample are approximately 100,000 clones, approximately 92% of which were seen just once. The ten largest clones take up around 0.15% of the sample. The sample was non-Treg CD4+ T cells sorted from blood. The sample's cell subset or site label, decoded: FACS-sorted unstimulated CD4+ non-regulatory T cells. These TCRs come from a human donor in good health.

The V and J genes are TRBV7-6 and TRBJ1-5; possibly TRBD1 for D (6 bases). Germline V gene sequence: CDR1 SGHVS, CDR2 FNYEAQ. The V end lost 5 bases, the J end lost 0 bases, and 23 bases lay between the germline ends. The CDR3 covers 19 residues. CDR3 in amino acids: CASSRQGGKGVYSNQPQHF. CDR3 DNA: TGTGCCAGCAGCCGACAAGGGGGGAAGGGGGTTTATAGCAATCAGCCCCAGCATTTT.

This clone has only one observation. The chain employs TRBV7-2 and TRBJ1-1, with TRBD1 matching 7 bases. Looked up from germline, CDR1 is SGHTA and CDR2 is FQGNSA. The CDR3 runs to 14 residues. V shed 2 bases and J 3 bases; nucleotides not matched to a gene: 3. The CDR3 loop is CASSLRGRDTEAFF. In nucleotides, the CDR3 is TGTGCCAGCAGCTTAAGGGGGCGAGACACTGAAGCTTTCTTT. The whole variable domain, filled in from reference TRBV7-2 and TRBJ1-1, reads GAGVSQSPSNKVTEKGKDVELRCDPISGHTALYWYRQSLGQGLEFLIYFQGNSAPDKSGLPSDRFSAERTGGSVSTLTIQRTQQEDSAVYLCASSLRGRDTEAFFGQGTRLTVV.

The chain joins TRBV25-1 to TRBJ1-4; 7 bases fit TRBD1. The V gene end was trimmed by 7 bases and the J gene end by 5 bases; junction bases not matched to a gene: 10. CDR1 is MGHDK and CDR2 is SYGVNS in the germline V gene. This CDR3 region has 15 residues. CDR3 coding DNA: TGTGCCAGCACCCCAGGGGGGATCAGAAATGAAAAACTGTTTTTT. Amino acids: CASTPGGIRNEKLFF.

V is TRBV6-4 and J is TRBJ2-1; D is unclear. CDR1 and CDR2 (germline): MRHNA, SNTAGT. The germline V and J ends were trimmed by 1 base and 7 bases, with 8 bases remaining between them. CDR3 length: 13 residues. The CDR3 spells CASSDWAWNEQFF. The CDR3 DNA is TGTGCCAGCAGTGACTGGGCCTGGAATGAGCAGTTCTTC.

The rearrangement uses TRBV4-1 and TRBJ2-7; D remains ambiguous. V dropped 1 base and J dropped 0 bases, with 13 bases sitting between them. This CDR3 region has 16 residues. CDR1 and CDR2 (germline): MGHRA, YSYEKL. The CDR3 DNA reads as TGCGCCAGCAGCCAAGGTGCGGCGAGTAGCTCCTACGAGCAGTACTTC. Its translation: CASSQGAASSSYEQYF.

The V call is TRBV7-9, the J call TRBJ2-3; TRBD2 matches 9 bases. The V and J ends lost 4 bases and 7 bases, in that order; junction bases with no gene match: 12. Germline loops: CDR1 SEHNR, CDR2 FQNEAQ (reference sequence). The CDR3 sequence is 16 residues long. The CDR3 here is CASSSYSGGPLNTQYF. The CDR3 DNA is TGTGCCAGCAGCTCCTATAGCGGGGGCCCCTTGAATACGCAGTATTTT. The full variable domain, its missing parts supplied by reference TRBV7-9 and TRBJ2-3, is DTGVSQNPRHKITKRGQNVTFRCDPISEHNRLYWYRQTLGQGPEFLTYFQNEAQLEKSRLLSDRFSAERPKGSFSTLEIQRTEQGDSAMYLCASSSYSGGPLNTQYFGPGTRLTVL.

The chain uses TRBV18 and TRBJ2-7, with TRBD2 matching 14 bases. Germline CDR1 is KGHSH and CDR2 is LQKENI. The CDR3 is 16 amino acids. V trimming: 1 base; J trimming: 6 bases; junction bases outside the gene matches: 5. The DNA of the CDR3 is TGTGCCAGCTCACCACGACTAGCGGGGGGGCCGCGCGAGCAGTACTTC. It codes for CASSPRLAGGPREQYF.

This sequence joins TRBV11-2 and TRBJ2-1; D perhaps matches TRBD1 (5 bases). Germline CDR1 is SGHAT and CDR2 is FQNNGV. CDR3 size: 15 residues. The V gene lost 0 bases and the J gene lost 4 bases, with 10 bases spanning the gap. CDR3 protein: CASSLDTGAYNEQFF. In DNA form, the CDR3 reads TGTGCCAGCAGCTTAGATACAGGCGCATACAATGAGCAGTTCTTC.

This chain links TRBV4-3 with TRBJ1-1; TRBD1 is a possible D gene (6 bases). V was clipped by 0 bases and J by 11 bases, with 19 bases between them. Germline V gives CDR1 LGHNA, CDR2 YSLEER. The CDR3 has 15 residues. CDR3 coding DNA: TGCGCCAGCAGCCAAGACGGGACATCACCTCGAAGGGCTTTCTTT. It specifies CASSQDGTSPRRAFF.

The chain combines TRBV6-5 with TRBJ1-2; D gene ambiguous. With 0 bases removed from V and 0 bases from J, the gap between germline ends came to 8 bases. Germline V lookup: CDR1 MNHEY, CDR2 SVGAGI. CDR3 length equals 15 residues. The CDR3: CASSYSPVANYGYTF. DNA for the CDR3: TGTGCCAGCAGTTACTCTCCAGTAGCTAACTATGGCTACACCTTC.

The chain recombines TRBV4-1 with TRBJ1-2; D gene uncertain. Trimming took off 2 bases at V and 8 bases at J, with 15 bases between the two ends. Germline CDR1 reads MGHRA; CDR2 reads YSYEKL. This CDR3 has 14 residues. The CDR3 sequence: CASSQLRAVWGYTF. For the CDR3, the DNA is TGCGCCAGCAGCCAACTTCGCGCCGTCTGGGGCTACACCTTC.

This sequence joins TRBV4-3 and TRBJ2-1; the match to TRBD2 covers 7 bases. The V gene's germline CDR1 is LGHNA and CDR2 YSLEER. The J segment lost 0 bases and the V segment lost 0 bases, leaving 8 bases of the junction unmatched. The CDR3 loop spans 18 amino acids. The CDR3 spells CASSQEGFGGGSYNEQFF. The CDR3 DNA reads as TGCGCCAGCAGCCAAGAAGGATTTGGCGGGGGCTCCTACAATGAGCAGTTCTTC.

V usage is TRBV6-5 and J usage is TRBJ1-2; a possible D gene is TRBD1 (6 bases). Looked up from germline, CDR1 is MNHEY and CDR2 is SVGAGI. V dropped 7 bases and J dropped 5 bases, with 17 bases sitting between them. This CDR3 region has 14 residues. The CDR3 here is CASTPGGGAYGYTF. The CDR3 region has the DNA TGTGCCAGCACCCCGGGGGGGGGCGCGTATGGCTACACCTTC.

The chain employs TRBV25-1 and TRBJ1-5, with 7 bases that match TRBD1. V lost 4 bases, J lost 4 bases, and 13 bases stayed unmatched. This CDR3 has 17 residues. From germline, CDR1 is MGHDK and CDR2 SYGVNS. The DNA for the CDR3 is TGTGCCAGCAGTGGGGGGGTCGGGGACAGAGTTAATCAGCCCCAGCATTTT. This sequence encodes CASSGGVGDRVNQPQHF.

This clone has just a few counts. Here the CDR3 DNA reads TGTGCCAGCAGCTCCCGCCACCACCGGGACGGAAATAATTCACCCCTCCACTTT. This codes for CASSSRHHRDGNNSPLHF. The V call is TRBV7-2, the J call TRBJ1-6; D is perhaps TRBD1 (5 bases). This CDR3 region has 18 residues. V was trimmed by 4 bases and J by 5 bases, leaving 21 bases between them. Looked up from germline, CDR1 is SGHTA and CDR2 is FQGNSA.

The V call is TRBV7-2, the J call TRBJ1-1; the match to TRBD1 covers 7 bases. Looked up from germline, CDR1 is SGHTA and CDR2 is FQGNSA. V was clipped by 4 bases and J by 1 base; unmatched bases: 3. This CDR3 region has 14 residues. The CDR3 loop reads CASSYQGGNTEAFF. The CDR3 nucleotides read TGTGCCAGCAGCTATCAGGGGGGGAACACTGAAGCTTTCTTT.

The chain has TRBV4-1 and TRBJ2-3, with TRBD2 matching over 10 bases. The V gene's germline CDR1 is MGHRA and CDR2 YSYEKL. The CDR3 is 16 residues long. Trimming at V came to 3 bases and at J to 3 bases, leaving 6 bases not matched to a gene. Written as DNA, the CDR3 is TGCGCCAGCAGCCAGCCCGGGACTAGCGCAACAGATACGCAGTATTTT. Amino acid sequence: CASSQPGTSATDTQYF.

This chain links TRBV5-4 with TRBJ1-4, with 11 bases identical to TRBD1. Germline V lookup: CDR1 SGHNT, CDR2 YYREEE (reference sequence). Trimming removed 4 bases from V and 7 bases from J; junction bases left unmatched: 6. This CDR3 has 15 residues. This CDR3 is CASSLGQGAGEKLFF. The DNA for the CDR3 is TGTGCCAGCAGCCTCGGACAGGGGGCGGGTGAAAAACTGTTTTTT.

The chain has TRBV19 and TRBJ1-1; possible D gene TRBD1, 5 bases. This CDR3 has 15 amino acids. Trimming shortened V by 3 bases and J by 5 bases, and 16 bases separated the two germline ends. CDR1 LNHDA and CDR2 SQIVND come from the germline V gene (reference sequence). The CDR3, as DNA: TGTGCCAGTAGTATGGGCGCCCAGGGAGGTACTGAAGCTTTCTTT. Protein sequence: CASSMGAQGGTEAFF.

V is TRBV2 and J is TRBJ1-5; D unresolved. This CDR3 has 15 amino acids. In germline, CDR1 is SNHLY, CDR2 FYNNEI. V gave up 3 bases and J gave up 7 bases, with 16 bases separating them. The CDR3 DNA reads as TGTGCCAGCAGTGATCGACTGCCTAGCAGCCAGCCCCAGCATTTT. This codes for CASSDRLPSSQPQHF. Variable domain in full (rest from reference TRBV2 and TRBJ1-5): EPEVTQTPSHQVTQMGQEVILRCVPISNHLYFYWYRQILGQKVEFLVSFYNNEISEKSEIFDDQFSVERPDGSNFTLKIRSTKLEDSAMYFCASSDRLPSSQPQHFGDGTRLSIL.

V and J are TRBV6-4 and TRBJ2-3; 9 positions match TRBD2. The CDR3 consists of 16 residues. The trim removed 2 bases at V and 1 base at J, leaving 4 bases unmatched. Per the germline V gene, CDR1 is MRHNA and CDR2 is SNTAGT. The CDR3, as DNA: TGTGCCAGCAGTGACGCCGGGACTAGCCGCACAGATACGCAGTATTTT. It encodes CASSDAGTSRTDTQYF.

The V call is TRBV18, the J call TRBJ1-6; a possible D gene is TRBD1 (6 bases). This CDR3 spans 15 amino acids. Germline CDR1 is KGHSH and CDR2 is LQKENI. Trimming left V 2 bases short and J 7 bases short, with 12 bases between. As DNA, the CDR3 is TGTGCCAGCTCACCAGTGCAGGGGAAAAATTCACCCCTCCACTTT. It is translated as CASSPVQGKNSPLHF. The full variable domain, rest sourced from reference TRBV18 and TRBJ1-6, is NAGVMQNPRHLVRRRGQEARLRCSPMKGHSHVYWYRQLPEEGLKFMVYLQKENIIDESGMPKERFSAEFPKEGPSILRIQQVVRGDSAAYFCASSPVQGKNSPLHFGNGTRLTVT.

The J gene is TRBJ2-1, the V gene TRBV2; D assignment may be TRBD1 or TRBD2 (5 bases each). From germline, CDR1 is SNHLY and CDR2 FYNNEI. The CDR3 is 13 amino acids. Trimming removed 2 bases at V and 14 bases at J, with 16 bases between. CDR3 bases: TGTGCCAGCAGTGAACAGGGAACACGGCGGGAGTTCTTC. Translated, it gives CASSEQGTRREFF.

The chain joins TRBV4-3 to TRBJ2-1, with TRBD2 matching over 14 bases. This CDR3 spans 21 amino acids. Germline CDR1 is LGHNA and CDR2 is YSLEER. The junction had 10 bases not matched to a gene; V was cut back by 0 bases and J by 0 bases. Here the CDR3 reads CASSQEPGLAGEVHSYNEQFF. In DNA form, the CDR3 reads TGCGCCAGCAGCCAAGAACCGGGACTAGCGGGGGAAGTCCACTCCTACAATGAGCAGTTCTTC.

The rearrangement links TRBV28 to TRBJ2-2; the D gene is possibly TRBD2 (6 bases). The germline V and J ends were trimmed by 5 bases and 8 bases, with 18 bases remaining between them. The CDR3 is made up of 15 amino acids. Germline V gene data show CDR1 as MDHEN and CDR2 as SYDVKM. This CDR3 reads CASSTGRRVMGELFF. The CDR3 DNA is TGTGCCAGCAGTACCGGCCGGAGGGTAATGGGGGAGCTGTTTTTT.

This sequence joins TRBV27 and TRBJ1-5; D is ambiguous. The CDR3 loop spans 14 amino acids. Germline values: CDR1 MNHEY, CDR2 SMNVEV (reference sequence). Between the trimmed V and J ends, which lost 2 bases and 7 bases, there was a span of 12 bases. CDR3 DNA sequence: TGTGCCAGCAGTTTAAACACGAACAGACAGCCCCAGCATTTT. This gives the protein CASSLNTNRQPQHF.

In this sample, this clone turned up once. CDR3 protein: CASSLGRITFF. The CDR3 nucleotides read TGTGCCAGCAGTTTGGGGAGGATAACTTTCTTT. V is TRBV6-5 and J is TRBJ1-1; no definite D call. V was shortened by 4 bases and J by 12 bases, with 12 bases between the two germline ends. This CDR3 is 11 amino acids long. Germline assignment: CDR1 MNHEY and CDR2 SVGAGI.

This rearrangement joins TRBV9 to TRBJ2-5, with D maybe TRBD2 (6 bases). This CDR3 is 17 amino acids long. Germline V CDR1 and CDR2: SGDLS, YYNGEE. With 0 bases removed from V and 1 base from J, the gap between germline ends came to 16 bases. CDR3 nucleotide sequence: TGTGCCAGCAGCGTAGTCGGGGGTGCCCCCTTCCAAGAGACCCAGTACTTC. Protein: CASSVVGGAPFQETQYF.

The genes are TRBV25-1 and TRBJ1-4, with TRBD1 identical over 10 bases. Germline-derived CDR1 and CDR2 are MGHDK and SYGVNS. This CDR3 region has 15 residues. With V trimmed by 5 bases and J by 5 bases, 5 bases remained unmatched. CDR3 residues: CASSPSGQGNEKLFF. For the CDR3, the DNA is TGTGCCAGCAGTCCCTCGGGACAGGGGAATGAAAAACTGTTTTTT.

The rearrangement uses TRBV5-1 and TRBJ2-2; tentative D call: TRBD1 (5 bases). Trimming cost V 2 bases and J 3 bases, with 11 bases left between them. The CDR3 consists of 15 residues. Per germline, CDR1 SGHRS and CDR2 YFSETQ. For the CDR3, the DNA is TGCGCCAGCAGCTTTAGCCCAGGGTACACCGGGGAGCTGTTTTTT. As protein: CASSFSPGYTGELFF.